Listed below are T cell receptor beta chains from one sample, sequenced in a study of cytomegalovirus exposure and HLA in healthy donors. The protocol was immunoSEQ multiplex PCR, while the TCRdb copy is restricted to in-frame clones and leaves out a portion. The data contain about 190,000 clones, less than 85% of them singletons. Sequenced input: PBMCs. These receptors were collected from a man aged 25 to 40 in good health and CMV-seropositive. The CDR3 runs from the conserved cysteine through the conserved F or W. The D gene is left open where the match is weak. The size entry is marked missing in some rows and otherwise reads once, few, many or a size class.

D gene	clone size	J gene	V gene	CDR3 DNA	CDR3 protein
TRBD2	-	TRBJ2-1	TRBV6-5	TGTGCCAGCGTTAGCGGGAGGCCTGAGAATGAGCAGTTCTTC	CASVSGRPENEQFF
TRBD2	-	TRBJ2-3	TRBV18	TGTGCCAGCTCACCTGGACTAGCGGATAGCACAGATACGCAGTATTTT	CASSPGLADSTDTQYF
-	-	TRBJ1-5	TRBV7-2	TGTGCCAGCAGCTTAGGGGGGCCTAATCAGCCCCAGCATTTT	CASSLGGPNQPQHF
TRBD1	-	TRBJ1-1	TRBV18	TGTGCCAGCTCACTGGCAGGGGGAGGGAACACTGAAGCTTTCTTT	CASSLAGGGNTEAFF
-	-	TRBJ2-7	TRBV5-8	TGTGCCAGCAGCTTGCGGGACAAGACCTACGAGCAGTACTTC	CASSLRDKTYEQYF
-	-	TRBJ2-7	TRBV21-1	TGTGCCAGCGATCCGGACAGGGACGAGCAGTACTTC	CASDPDRDEQYF
TRBD2	-	TRBJ2-5	TRBV5-4	TGTGCCAGCAGCCTGGAACTAGCGGAAGAGACCCAGTACTTC	CASSLELAEETQYF
-	-	TRBJ2-1	TRBV7-3	TGTGCCAGCAGCTTAACGTTGGGGGGTTTCCCCTACAATGAGCAGTTCTTC	CASSLTLGGFPYNEQFF
TRBD2	-	TRBJ2-1	TRBV7-2	TGTGCCAGCAGCTCCCGGACTAGCGGATCTGAGCAGTTCTTC	CASSSRTSGSEQFF
-	few	TRBJ2-2	TRBV7-9	TGTGCCAGCAGCTTAAGGGGGAACACCGGGGAGCTGTTTTTT	CASSLRGNTGELFF
-	-	TRBJ2-1	TRBV27	TGTGCCAGCAGTACCGGAGTCCTAACCTCCTACAATGAGCAGTTCTTC	CASSTGVLTSYNEQFF
TRBD2	few	TRBJ2-5	TRBV7-2	TGTGCCAGCAGCTTAGATTCGACTAGCGGGGCAAGCGGGTCCCAGTACTTC	CASSLDSTSGASGSQYF
-	few	TRBJ1-6	TRBV6-5	TGTGCCAGCAGCCACCGGGGTTGGGATTCACCCCTCCACTTT	CASSHRGWDSPLHF
TRBD1	-	TRBJ1-5	TRBV12-5	TGTGCTAGTGGTCCCGGGACAGGGAAGTCCCAGCATTTT	CASGPGTGKSQHF
-	-	TRBJ1-3	TRBV6-4	TGTGCCAGCAATAGGGCAGGGAACTCTGGAAACACCATATATTTT	CASNRAGNSGNTIYF
TRBD1	few	TRBJ1-1	TRBV7-6	TGTGCCAGCAGCTTAGGGGCAGGGGGGAACACTGAAGCTTTCTTT	CASSLGAGGNTEAFF
TRBD1	-	TRBJ1-1	TRBV4-1	TGCGCCAGCAGCCGGATCCGGGACAGCTCCGAAAAGACTGAAGCTTTCTTT	CASSRIRDSSEKTEAFF
TRBD1	-	TRBJ1-3	TRBV6-5	TGTGCCAGCAGTTACTCGACAGGGCTGGCTGGAAACACCATATATTTT	CASSYSTGLAGNTIYF
-	-	TRBJ2-1	TRBV7-9	TGTGCCAGCAGCCTAGGATACTCCGCCTACAATGAGCAGTTCTTC	CASSLGYSAYNEQFF
TRBD1	-	TRBJ2-2	TRBV7-9	TGTGCCAGCAGCTTAGTGGCGACAGGGGGGGACACCGGGGAGCTGTTTTTT	CASSLVATGGDTGELFF
TRBD2	-	TRBJ2-2	TRBV29-1	TGCAGCGTTCGACTAGCGGGAGTTAACGGGGAGCTGTTTTTT	CSVRLAGVNGELFF
TRBD2	-	TRBJ2-7	TRBV29-1	TGCAGCGTTGAAGCCCGGGCTAGCGGGAGGAAGGACGAGCAGTACTTC	CSVEARASGRKDEQYF
-	-	TRBJ2-3	TRBV5-5	TGTGCCAGCAGCGCCGGCGGAGGCTCAGATACGCAGTATTTT	CASSAGGGSDTQYF
-	-	TRBJ1-6	TRBV28	TGTGCCAGCACGCGCCGGGGGGTTTCACCCCTCCACTTT	CASTRRGVSPLHF
TRBD1	-	TRBJ2-7	TRBV5-4	TGTGCCAGCAGCTTGGGGGGACAGGGAGCTCGATACGAGCAGTACTTC	CASSLGGQGARYEQYF
TRBD1	-	TRBJ1-5	TRBV6-5	TGCGCCAGCAGTCGGACAGGTAATCAGCCCCAGCATTTT	CASSRTGNQPQHF
TRBD2	-	TRBJ2-1	TRBV29-1	TGCAGCGTCCTAACTAGCGGCGTTACAAATGAGCAGTTCTTC	CSVLTSGVTNEQFF
-	few	TRBJ2-5	TRBV7-9	TGTGCCAGCAGCCGCAACAGGGGGGGGACAGGACAAGAGACCCAGTACTTC	CASSRNRGGTGQETQYF
TRBD2	once	TRBJ2-3	TRBV5-4	TGTGCCAGCAGCTTGGAGGCGGGGGGGCGAGGAGATACGCAGTATTTT	CASSLEAGGRGDTQYF